A single sample is the source of the 16 T cell receptor beta chains below, sequenced in a study of T cell repertoires in cytomegalovirus infection. No antigens are known for them. TCRdb itself ran the reads through MiXCR, one entry per CDR3 protein. Among about 160,000 distinct CDR3 sequences listed, 20% to 25% were seen once. Sample: CD8+ T cells from cultured PBMCs, taken from culture after CMV antigen stimulation. These receptors came from a human donor in good health (CMV status not recorded). Some clones in this sample may be carry-over from other donors' samples.

This clonotype has just a few counts. This chain's CDR3 is CASSTRLGGTDTQYF. The CDR3 coding sequence is TGTGCCAGCAGCACCCGGTTGGGGGGCACAGATACGCAGTATTTT. This rearrangement joins TRBV7-2 to TRBJ2-3; D is perhaps TRBD1 or TRBD2 (5 bases each). Looked up from germline, CDR1 is SGHTA and CDR2 is FQGNSA. CDR3 length: 15 residues. V dropped 5 bases and J dropped 1 base, with 13 bases sitting between them.

This chain uses TRBV27 with TRBJ1-6; D is possibly TRBD1 (5 bases). There are 16 residues in the CDR3. Germline values: CDR1 MNHEY, CDR2 SMNVEV (reference sequence). Trimming pared 2 bases from V and 7 bases from J, leaving 15 bases between. The CDR3 is CASSLETGVGNSPLHF. For the CDR3, the DNA is TGTGCCAGCAGTTTAGAAACGGGGGTGGGGAATTCACCCCTCCACTTT.

In its sample, this clonotype was seen a few times. The rearrangement joins TRBV27 to TRBJ1-2, with 9 bases that match TRBD1. With V trimmed by 0 bases and J by 2 bases, 1 base remained unmatched. From germline, CDR1 is MNHEY and CDR2 SMNVEV (reference sequence). This CDR3 is 15 amino acids long. Here the CDR3 DNA reads TGTGCCAGCAGTTTATCGACAGGGGGGAACTATGGCTACACCTTC. This encodes CASSLSTGGNYGYTF.

This clonotype was detected ten times or more. The rearrangement uses TRBV5-4 and TRBJ1-2; D gene uncertain. Germline values: CDR1 SGHNT, CDR2 YYREEE (reference sequence). The CDR3 is made up of 14 amino acids. V lost 0 bases and J lost 7, with 13 bases in between. CDR3 loop: CASSLVPGRVGYTF. CDR3 in DNA: TGTGCCAGCAGCTTGGTTCCAGGCCGGGTTGGCTACACCTTC.

This chain joins TRBV4-1 and TRBJ1-1; possible D gene TRBD1, 6 bases. The CDR3 totals 15 residues. Germline V gene data show CDR1 as MGHRA and CDR2 as YSYEKL. V lost 3 bases and J lost 0, with 11 bases in between. The CDR3 region has the DNA TGCGCCAGCAGCCAGAGGACAGTGATGAACACTGAAGCTTTCTTT. Amino acid sequence: CASSQRTVMNTEAFF.

The V and J genes are TRBV4-1 and TRBJ1-1; weak D call: TRBD1 (6 bases). The CDR3 runs 15 residues. Trimming left V 0 bases short and J 4 bases short, with 12 bases between. Germline loops: CDR1 MGHRA, CDR2 YSYEKL. The CDR3 spells CASSQDVRGSTEAFF. CDR3 nucleotide sequence: TGCGCCAGCAGCCAAGATGTTAGGGGGAGCACTGAAGCTTTCTTT.

The CDR3 DNA is TGTGCCAGCAGCTTCCCCCGGGACACACCGAACACTGAAGCTTTCTTT. This translates into CASSFPRDTPNTEAFF. The V and J genes are TRBV7-2 and TRBJ1-1; D is possibly TRBD1 (6 bases). The CDR3 extends over 16 amino acids. Trimming pared 3 bases from V and 1 base from J, leaving 15 bases between. In germline, CDR1 is SGHTA, CDR2 FQGNSA.

This sequence joins TRBV20-1 and TRBJ2-3; the match to TRBD1 covers 8 bases. CDR3 length equals 18 residues. From germline, CDR1 is DFQATT and CDR2 SNEGSKA (reference sequence). Trimming cost V 1 base and J 4 bases; bases outside gene matches: 16. CDR3 DNA sequence: TGCAGTGCTAGAGGGACAGGGACTTTGCCCCTTGAGGCAGATACGCAGTATTTT. Its translation is CSARGTGTLPLEADTQYF.

This clonotype appeared a few times. This chain joins TRBV27 and TRBJ2-1, with 12 bases fitting TRBD1. Trimming took 5 bases from V and 8 from J; bases not matched to a gene: 7. Per the germline V gene, CDR1 is MNHEY and CDR2 is SMNVEV (reference sequence). The CDR3 is made up of 15 amino acids. CDR3 in DNA: TGTGCCAGCAGTCCCGGGACAGGGGGCCAAGATGAGCAGTTCTTC. Amino acids: CASSPGTGGQDEQFF.

V and J are TRBV4-3 and TRBJ1-3; 7 bases fit TRBD1. This CDR3 is 16 amino acids long. V trimming: 1 base; J trimming: 1 base; junction bases outside the gene matches: 4. The germline CDR1 and CDR2 sequences are LGHNA and YSLEER. The CDR3 nucleotides read TGCGCCAGCAGCCAAGGACCACAGGGGTCTGGAAACACCATATATTTT. It yields the protein CASSQGPQGSGNTIYF.

V and J are TRBV7-9 and TRBJ2-1; D uncertain. This CDR3 region has 14 residues. CDR1 and CDR2 from the germline V gene are SEHNR and FQNEAQ (reference sequence). Trimming stripped 4 bases from V and 1 base from J, with 8 bases between. CDR3 in amino acids: CASSSLISYNEQFF. The CDR3 coding sequence is TGTGCCAGCAGCTCCCTTATATCCTACAATGAGCAGTTCTTC.

The chain couples TRBV7-6 to TRBJ2-7; the D is unclear. The CDR3 runs 14 residues. Germline V gives CDR1 SGHVS, CDR2 FNYEAQ. V shed 6 bases and J shed 4 bases, with 16 bases lying between them. Here the CDR3 reads CASRSGSLVYEQYF. The CDR3 DNA follows: TGTGCCAGCAGATCCGGGTCTCTGGTGTACGAGCAGTACTTC.

This clonotype turned up a few times. Written as DNA, the CDR3 is TGCAGGGCCTTCGGACCGAGTCGGCCTGAAGCTTTCTTT. It translates to CRAFGPSRPEAFF. This rearrangement joins TRBV20-1 to TRBJ1-1; D ambiguous. Germline V gene data show CDR1 as DFQATT and CDR2 as SNEGSKA (reference sequence). The CDR3 is 13 residues long.

This clonotype has a handful of counts. V is TRBV4-3 and J is TRBJ2-3, with D possibly being TRBD2 (6 bases). The V gene lost 1 base and the J gene lost 6 bases, with 17 bases spanning the gap. The germline gives CDR1 LGHNA, CDR2 YSLEER. The CDR3 runs to 16 residues. CDR3 amino acids: CASSQGTNVLGDTQYF. The CDR3 region has the DNA TGCGCCAGCAGCCAAGGGACTAATGTTTTAGGTGATACGCAGTATTTT.

V usage is TRBV6-5 and J usage is TRBJ2-4; D is unresolved. Trimming pared 2 bases from V and 0 bases from J, leaving 2 bases between. The CDR3 totals 13 residues. Germline CDR1 and CDR2: MNHEY and SVGAGI. The CDR3 coding sequence is TGTGCCAGCAGTTACGGAGCCAAAAACATTCAGTACTTC. This encodes CASSYGAKNIQYF.

There are a few counts of this clonotype. The chain carries TRBV7-3 and TRBJ2-4, with TRBD1 identical over 7 bases. Germline V lookup: CDR1 SGHTA, CDR2 FQGTGA. The CDR3 is made up of 17 amino acids. The J segment lost 1 base and the V segment lost 7 bases, leaving 13 bases of the junction unmatched. The CDR3 region is CASTQNIRGMAKNIQYF. In DNA form, the CDR3 reads TGTGCCAGCACCCAAAACATCAGGGGGATGGCCAAAAACATTCAGTACTTC.